This T cell receptor (beta chain) came from a study of blood T cell repertoires in COVID-19. The CDR3 sequence is 15 residues long. Looked up from germline, CDR1 is MNHEY and CDR2 is SVGAGI. The V segment lost 7 bases and the J segment 0 bases; nucleotides outside the gene matches: 5. Some clones are missing from TCRdb's copy, which holds only in-frame ones; the method was immunoSEQ multiplex PCR. This table has hundreds of thousands of clones, 80% to 90% appearing once. The V call is TRBV6-5, the J call TRBJ1-3; 8 bases line up with TRBD1. Sequenced sample: PBMCs or T cells enriched from blood (not recorded which). The origin of this receptor is a woman under 30 who had recovered from COVID-19. CDR3 protein: CASMAGGLSGNTIYF. CDR3 bases: TGTGCCAGCATGGCAGGGGGCCTCTCTGGAAACACCATATATTTT.